This passage covers 5 T cell receptor beta chains from one sample sequenced in a study of control samples from healthy donors and cancer patients. Measured with immunoSEQ multiplex PCR; TCRdb has only the in-frame clones, and not every one. The sample records under 200,000 clones, about 94% being singletons. The sequenced material came from blood. These receptors were obtained from a woman in her sixties or seventies in good health.

The J gene is TRBJ1-1, the V gene TRBV2; 10 bases are a match to TRBD1. With V trimmed by 4 bases and J by 1 base, 18 bases remained unmatched. This CDR3 contains 20 residues. Looked up from germline, CDR1 is SNHLY and CDR2 is FYNNEI. CDR3 amino acids: CASSGSPRPGTGAPNTEAFF. As DNA, the CDR3 is TGTGCCAGCAGTGGAAGCCCCCGACCGGGGACAGGGGCCCCGAACACTGAAGCTTTCTTT. Together with reference TRBV2 and TRBJ1-1, the CDR3 gives the full variable domain: EPEVTQTPSHQVTQMGQEVILRCVPISNHLYFYWYRQILGQKVEFLVSFYNNEISEKSEIFDDQFSVERPDGSNFTLKIRSTKLEDSAMYFCASSGSPRPGTGAPNTEAFFGQGTRLTVV.

This clone was found once. V and J are TRBV4-3 and TRBJ2-1; D is unclear. This CDR3 has 13 residues. V was clipped by 2 bases and J by 10 bases, with 12 bases between them. Germline-derived CDR1 and CDR2 are LGHNA and YSLEER. The DNA for the CDR3 is TGCGCCAGCAGCCAAACGATTAGACGGGAGCAGTTCTTC. Translated, it gives CASSQTIRREQFF.

The chain employs TRBV10-3 and TRBJ1-2, with TRBD1 identical over 8 bases. V lost 3 bases and J lost 4; bases outside the gene matches: 7. Germline V gene data show CDR1 as ENHRY and CDR2 as SYGVKD. The CDR3 is 15 amino acids. CDR3 sequence: CAISDSGQGIYGYTF. The CDR3 DNA reads as TGTGCCATCAGTGATTCTGGACAGGGAATCTATGGCTACACCTTC.

The CDR3 region is CASSPQGVYEQYF. DNA of the CDR3: TGTGCCAGCTCACCACAGGGGGTCTACGAGCAGTACTTC. This chain joins TRBV18 and TRBJ2-7; D might be TRBD1 (6 bases). The CDR3 spans 13 residues. V was shortened by 1 base and J by 3 bases, with 7 bases between the two germline ends. From germline, CDR1 is KGHSH and CDR2 LQKENI.

This rearrangement joins TRBV11-2 to TRBJ1-1; tentative D call: TRBD1 (5 bases). V was cut by 1 base and J by 8 bases, with 17 bases left in between. Per germline, CDR1 SGHAT and CDR2 FQNNGV. CDR3 length: 15 amino acids. This CDR3 is CASSLVSAGTGEAFF. CDR3 coding DNA: TGTGCCAGCAGCTTAGTATCGGCCGGGACCGGGGAAGCTTTCTTT.